This TCR beta chain was captured by sequencing in a study of regulatory T cells in long-lasting Graves disease. Germline loops: CDR1 LNHDA, CDR2 SQIVND (reference sequence). V lost 3 bases and J 1 base, leaving 13 bases between the germline ends. This CDR3 is 15 amino acids long. Time point specified: newly diagnosed GD, antithyroid drugs for less than 3 months. Researchers made the TCR library from RNA that was extracted from PBMCs. Building of the TCR beta libraries involved iRepertoire HTBI primers and Arm-PCR of CDR3 regions. TCRdb used MiXCR to reprocess the multiplex PCR reads, holding one entry per CDR3 protein. The sample gives some 250,000 distinct CDR3 sequences, roughly 21% of which show up once; about 15% is in the top ten.

This receptor was obtained from a female donor with Graves disease. The sample consisted of peripheral blood mononuclear cells (PBMCs), taken at new diagnosis, from a patient treated with antithyroid drugs. V is TRBV19 and J is TRBJ2-7, with D hard to call. The CDR3 bases are TGTGCCAGTAGTATGGCAGAGCGCCTATCCTACGAGCAGTACTTC. Amino acids: CASSMAERLSYEQYF.